The 13 T cell receptor beta chains below all came from one sample that was sequenced in a study of cytomegalovirus exposure and HLA in healthy donors. Primers for the PCR totalled 60 Vbeta and 13 Jbeta. Sequencing used immunoSEQ multiplex PCR; TCRdb keeps in-frame clones, though not all of them. Of about 140,000 clones in the sample, around 73% are singletons; the top ten hold 1.3%. Sequenced material: PBMCs. The receptors originated from a woman between 40 and 55 years old in good health and CMV-seronegative.

This chain links TRBV6-6 with TRBJ1-6; D might be TRBD1 (5 bases). Germline CDR1 is MNHNY and CDR2 is SVGAGI (reference sequence). The CDR3 loop spans 14 amino acids. V lost 7 bases and J lost 11, with 18 bases in between. The CDR3 nucleotides read TGTGCCAGCAACAAAGAGGTTGGGGGGACACCCCTCCACTTT. This gives the protein CASNKEVGGTPLHF.

The count of this clone is one. The V call is TRBV18, the J call TRBJ1-6; D gene unclear. V lost 3 bases and J 10 bases, leaving 10 bases between the germline ends. Germline CDR1 is KGHSH and CDR2 is LQKENI. The CDR3 spans 13 residues. The CDR3 DNA follows: TGTGCCAGCTCACCTGAAAGTCAGTCACCCCTCCACTTT. It specifies CASSPESQSPLHF. Supplemented by reference TRBV18 and TRBJ1-6, the full variable domain reads NAGVMQNPRHLVRRRGQEARLRCSPMKGHSHVYWYRQLPEEGLKFMVYLQKENIIDESGMPKERFSAEFPKEGPSILRIQQVVRGDSAAYFCASSPESQSPLHFGNGTRLTVT.

The rearrangement uses TRBV6-1 and TRBJ1-4; D not certain. This CDR3 comprises 16 residues. Germline lookup yields CDR1 MNHNS and CDR2 SASEGT. V lost 2 bases and J 0 bases, leaving 10 bases between the germline ends. The CDR3 DNA reads TGTGCCAGCAGTGAAAATTGGGCGCCAACTAATGAAAAACTGTTTTTT. This sequence encodes CASSENWAPTNEKLFF.

This clone has just a few counts. This chain connects TRBV6-5 to TRBJ1-3; 7 nucleotides match TRBD1. The V gene's germline CDR1 is MNHEY and CDR2 SVGAGI. V gave up 7 bases and J gave up 6 bases; unmatched junction bases: 12. This CDR3 comprises 15 residues. The DNA for the CDR3 is TGTGCCAGCAAACAGGTCGGGACAGACCAAAACACCATATATTTT. Amino acid sequence: CASKQVGTDQNTIYF.

This clone was picked up one time. The chain couples TRBV7-9 to TRBJ1-2, with 7 bases identical to TRBD1. The V and J ends lost 5 bases and 4 bases, in that order; junction bases with no gene match: 7. Germline-derived CDR1 and CDR2 are SEHNR and FQNEAQ (reference sequence). The CDR3 contains 14 residues. CDR3 sequence: CASSQMEGAYGYTF. As DNA, the CDR3 is TGTGCCAGCAGCCAGATGGAGGGGGCCTATGGCTACACCTTC.

V usage is TRBV2 and J usage is TRBJ1-2; tentative D call: TRBD1 (6 bases). Looked up from germline, CDR1 is SNHLY and CDR2 is FYNNEI. V was cut by 6 bases and J by 4 bases, with 15 bases left in between. The CDR3 runs to 14 residues. The CDR3 here is CASSIQGAGYGYTF. The DNA of the CDR3 is TGTGCCAGCAGCATACAGGGCGCGGGCTATGGCTACACCTTC.

This clone was detected only a few times. The genes are TRBV19 and TRBJ1-5; D possibly corresponds to TRBD1 (5 bases). The germline V gene encodes CDR1 LNHDA and CDR2 SQIVND (reference sequence). V was clipped by 0 bases and J by 0 bases, with 6 bases between them. This CDR3 comprises 15 residues. In DNA form, the CDR3 reads TGTGCCAGTAGTATAGATACAGGTAGCAATCAGCCCCAGCATTTT. Translated, it gives CASSIDTGSNQPQHF.

The rearrangement joins TRBV9 to TRBJ2-5; 11 nucleotides agree with TRBD1. Germline V CDR1 and CDR2: SGDLS, YYNGEE. V lost 3 bases to trimming and J lost 3 bases; unmatched junction nucleotides: 7. The CDR3 spans 16 residues. CDR3 DNA: TGTGCCAGCAGCGCCGGGACAGGGGGTGGGAAAGAGACCCAGTACTTC. Residues: CASSAGTGGGKETQYF.

This clone appeared once. The chain links TRBV4-1 to TRBJ1-1; D unresolved. Trimming removed 0 bases at V and 5 bases at J, with 10 bases between. CDR1 MGHRA and CDR2 YSYEKL come from the germline V gene. The CDR3 is 14 residues long. The DNA for the CDR3 is TGCGCCAGCAGCCAAGATTTTTTGGAGACTGAAGCTTTCTTT. The encoded protein is CASSQDFLETEAFF.

The V gene is TRBV19, the J gene TRBJ1-4; D might be TRBD1 (6 bases). The CDR3 sequence is 15 residues long. Germline loops: CDR1 LNHDA, CDR2 SQIVND (reference sequence). Trimming left V 5 bases short and J 0 bases short, with 10 bases between. The CDR3 DNA sequence: TGTGCCAGTAGTGGCAGGGGCACAACTAATGAAAAACTGTTTTTT. Translated, it gives CASSGRGTTNEKLFF.

J is TRBJ1-2 and V is TRBV4-2; 11 bases line up with TRBD1. The V gene end was trimmed by 2 bases and the J gene end by 4 bases; junction bases not matched to a gene: 3. This CDR3 contains 15 residues. Germline assignment: CDR1 LGHNA and CDR2 YNFKEQ. The CDR3 here is CASSQFGTGGYGYTF. The CDR3 DNA reads TGTGCCAGCAGCCAATTTGGGACAGGGGGCTATGGCTACACCTTC.

J is TRBJ2-5 and V is TRBV7-9; 7 nucleotides match TRBD1. CDR3 length: 15 residues. J was trimmed by 2 bases and V by 1 base; bases with no gene match: 4. The germline V gene encodes CDR1 SEHNR and CDR2 FQNEAQ (reference sequence). CDR3 sequence (DNA): TGTGCCAGCAGCTTAGGGACAGGAGTTCAAGAGACCCAGTACTTC. Translated, it gives CASSLGTGVQETQYF.

This clone was counted between two and nine times. The rearrangement links TRBV5-4 to TRBJ1-2; no clear D. CDR3 length equals 15 residues. Germline V gives CDR1 SGHNT, CDR2 YYREEE (reference sequence). V lost 2 bases, J lost 5 bases, and 16 bases lay in between. The CDR3 DNA is TGTGCCAGCAGCTTCCCACAAACCCGAAAGTATGGCTACACCTTC. It encodes CASSFPQTRKYGYTF.